This TCR beta chain was recorded in a study of response to subunit inactivated influenza vaccine. This clonotype was counted between two and nine times. TCRdb ran MiXCR on the RT-PCR reads and lists one entry per CDR3 protein. The profile covers about 540,000 distinct CDR3 sequences, with around 21% appearing a single time and 2.5% to 3.5% taken by the ten largest. The V end lost 6 bases, the J end lost 2 bases, and 13 bases lay between the germline ends. Germline values: CDR1 DFQATT, CDR2 SNEGSKA (reference sequence). The CDR3 covers 13 residues. The same data also went into a second study, on T cells expressing NK-cell markers. That work states: Scientists made TCR beta cDNA using 5'RACE template switching with UMIs. Each TCR beta repertoire originated in sorted T cells that were CD3+CD56+NKG2C+, CD3+CD56+NKG2C- or CD3+CD56-NKG2C+. Seven sequenced donors out of eight were HCMV-seropositive, one seronegative. Of CD8+ T cells, about 1.0-8% belonged to dominant NKG2C+ clonotypes in 5 to 7 donors.

This clonotype was obtained from a man aged 50 or older who received an inactivated influenza vaccine. The sequences come from CD4+ T cells sorted from PBMCs, collected approximately 12 days after vaccination. The chain employs TRBV20-1 and TRBJ1-2; no clear D. CDR3 in DNA: TGCAGTGCCCTATCAACGACAAACTATGGCTACACCTTC. It is translated as CSALSTTNYGYTF.